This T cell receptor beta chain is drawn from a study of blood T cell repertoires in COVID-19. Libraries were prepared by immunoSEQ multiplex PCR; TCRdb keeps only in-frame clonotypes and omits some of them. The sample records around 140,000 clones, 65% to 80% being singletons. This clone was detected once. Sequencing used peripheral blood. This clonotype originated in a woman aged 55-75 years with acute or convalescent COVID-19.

CDR3 coding DNA: TGTGCCAGCAGTTATTTTGCGGGACAGGGAGATGGCTACACCTTC. This encodes CASSYFAGQGDGYTF. V gene TRBV6-5 combines with J gene TRBJ1-2, with 9 positions matching TRBD1. V trimming: 3 bases; J trimming: 6 bases; junction bases outside the gene matches: 8. From germline, CDR1 is MNHEY and CDR2 SVGAGI. The CDR3 has 15 amino acids.